The T cell receptor (beta chain) described here comes from a study of CXCR3-negative and CXCR3-positive naive CD8 T cells. Germline assignment: CDR1 MNHNY and CDR2 SVGAGI (reference sequence). This CDR3 has 15 residues. TRB cDNA libraries were made by UMI-labeled 5' RACE. Using the 5' RACE reads, TCRdb records one entry per CDR3 protein without DNA. Across 150,000 or so distinct CDR3 sequences, the top ten clones capture about 0.3% of the sample. This sequence joins TRBV6-6 and TRBJ2-1. The sample consisted of naive CXCR3- CD8+ T cells from blood. The subset: CD45RO-CCR7+CD27+CD95- naive CD8+ T cells lacking CXCR3 (TNR3-). This TCR was sampled from a human donor in good health. Some clones in this sample may be carry-over from other donors' samples. The CDR3 sequence is CASSFVGSSYNEQFF.